These 4 T cell receptor beta chains were all obtained from the same sample, sequenced in a study of shared clonotypes between healthy human individuals. Measured with immunoSEQ multiplex PCR; TCRdb has only the in-frame clones, and not every one. Among over a million clones listed, approximately 98% were seen once. Sequencing was done on a sample of naive CD4+ T cells sorted from blood. Subset described: CD45RA+ positively selected. These receptor sequences come from a man aged 25-45 years in good health.

The V call is TRBV7-2, the J call TRBJ2-2, with 10 bases fitting TRBD2. The CDR3 consists of 15 residues. Germline CDR1 is SGHTA and CDR2 is FQGNSA. With V trimmed by 2 bases and J by 6 bases, 3 bases remained unmatched. DNA for the CDR3: TGTGCCAGCAGCTTACTAGCGGGAGTTGCCGGGGAGCTGTTTTTT. This sequence encodes CASSLLAGVAGELFF.

The V call is TRBV7-9, the J call TRBJ2-5; D is possibly TRBD2 (6 bases). CDR1 and CDR2 from the germline V gene are SEHNR and FQNEAQ (reference sequence). The V end was cut by 4 bases, the J end by 4 bases, with 10 bases between. The CDR3 covers 13 residues. The CDR3 loop reads CASSSAGGETQYF. CDR3 sequence (DNA): TGTGCCAGCAGCTCGGCCGGGGGAGAGACCCAGTACTTC.

V is TRBV25-1 and J is TRBJ2-1; D is ambiguous. CDR3 length equals 11 residues. The germline gives CDR1 MGHDK, CDR2 SYGVNS. V lost 4 bases and J lost 9, with 7 bases in between. CDR3 amino acids: CASSVTREQFF. CDR3 DNA sequence: TGTGCCAGCAGTGTCACCCGTGAGCAGTTCTTC.

The V and J genes are TRBV14 and TRBJ1-2; D call uncertain. This CDR3 comprises 14 residues. The V and J ends lost 1 base and 2 bases respectively, with 8 bases between them. Germline CDR1 and CDR2: SGHDN and FVKESK. The CDR3 is CASSQVGSNYGYTF. Written as DNA, the CDR3 is TGTGCCAGCAGCCAAGTAGGCAGCAACTATGGCTACACCTTC.